This T cell receptor (beta chain) comes out of a study of a mutant IDH1 vaccine in newly diagnosed glioma. Study summary: Therapy received beforehand was radiotherapy, temozolomide, or both, with most patients given both.

Time point reported: baseline, week 1 (first vaccination visit). Treatment: pre-vaccination baseline after standard-of-care therapy. Study-wide findings and caveats: Immune responses arising from the vaccine appeared in 90% to 95% of patients.

This clone was found once. Antigen specificity is unknown. Clones were sequenced by immunoSEQ multiplex PCR, and TCRdb holds only the in-frame ones, with some missing. The sample consists of 85,000 to 100,000 clones, about 82% of them appearing once. There are 16 residues in the CDR3. Per the germline V gene, CDR1 is SGHDT and CDR2 is YYEEEE. The ends lost 6 bases at V and 4 bases at J; junction bases unmatched: 12. The sample consisted of PBMCs, taken from a glioma patient treated with radiotherapy, temozolomide or both. J is TRBJ2-3 and V is TRBV5-6, with 9 positions matching TRBD1. This clonotype was sampled from a man aged 35-49 years with glioma. CDR3: CASTPSRDRDADTQYF. The CDR3 DNA reads as TGTGCCAGCACCCCGAGTCGGGACAGGGATGCAGATACGCAGTATTTT.